This T cell receptor (beta chain) was recovered during a study of shared clonotypes between healthy human individuals. Trimming took off 0 bases at V and 7 bases at J, with 11 bases between the two ends. The germline gives CDR1 SGHRS, CDR2 YFSETQ. The CDR3 loop spans 14 amino acids. The repertoire was sequenced with immunoSEQ multiplex PCR; TCRdb's copy has only in-frame clones and lacks some. The repertoire consists of about 1.1 million clones, with 70% to 80% occurring once and the leading ten covering 0.61%. The material sequenced was memory CD4+ T cells from PBMCs. This sample's subset: CD45RA-negative fraction. This chain uses TRBV5-1 with TRBJ2-1, with D possibly TRBD2 on 6 matching bases. This sequence originates from a man younger than 35 in good health. Some clones in this sample may be carry-over from other donors' samples. The CDR3 nucleotides are TGCGCCAGCAGCTTGGCCTTAGCGGCTAATGAGCAGTTCTTC. It is translated as CASSLALAANEQFF.